This record looks at one T cell receptor (beta chain) sequence and its context. The clone's antigen remains unknown. No clone much larger than this one lies a single base away; base qualities are absent. Looking up the germline V gene yields CDR1 MRHNA and CDR2 SNTAGT. From its cysteine to its phenylalanine, the CDR3 spans 19 amino acids. This entry keeps only the CDR3 DNA: 57 bases, framed from base 1. Unmatched junction bases come to 12, with V trimmed by 0 bases and J by 0 bases. The donors were healthy, HIV-negative adults with no recently reported acute infections or vaccinations. Every donor was a Caucasian adult living in Nashville, Tennessee, USA. CD4+ T cells were enriched by magnetic negative selection; naive cells were then positively selected on CD45RA, and the negative fraction formed the memory subset. Blood was collected by leukapheresis, and PBMCs were isolated by Ficoll-Histopaque density gradient centrifugation and then cryopreserved in liquid nitrogen vapor phase. Analytical flow cytometry was used to check the purity and quantity of each magnetically sorted T cell population. Each sorted fraction had its genomic DNA isolated and then quantified by UV absorbance on a Nanodrop 2000c.

Using the deep immunoSEQ assay, TCR CDR3 regions were amplified from genomic DNA by multiplex PCR. For each cell subset, the extracted genomic DNA was distributed evenly across all wells of several immunoSEQ 96-well plates, and each plate served as one replicate. For sorted subsets, each replicate PCR was loaded with 200 to 250 ng genomic DNA, equivalent to some 31,000 T cell genomes. Purified libraries were quantified with a Qubit 3.0 fluorometer, sized on a Bioanalyzer 2100, and re-quantified with the KAPA Library Quantification kit. Every immunoSEQ 96-well plate was sequenced on a separate single-read 150-cycle Illumina NextSeq 550 flow cell. For the original study's pipeline: Because only junctional sequences without quality scores were contained in the immunoSEQ output, filtering matching that applied to full-length reads could not be performed. To assign V/J genes and CDR3, sequences were annotated using PyIR, a Python wrapper for IgBLAST v1.9, with IMGT germline references. Reads were removed for weak V/J assignments (E-value above 1e-6), missing CDR3, stop codons, out-of-frame junctions, or ambiguous translated residues. V3J clonotypes were defined as sequences sharing an identical inferred V gene, J gene, and CDR3 amino acid sequence. The percentage overlap between two repertoires was calculated by dividing the number of shared unique clonotypes by the size of the smaller repertoire. Three approaches were used to assess repertoire richness: RTK rarefaction, the Chao1 estimator, and Recon v2.1 estimates of unobserved clonotypes. For all TCRbeta clonotypes obtained by the gDNA method from several donors, generation probabilities were computed with OLGA. TCRdb provides this immuneACCESS table in a form limited to in-frame rearrangements. Some clones are lacking; in checked studies, under half of them reflect an unresolved V gene, and why the rest are absent is not known. That table gives V, J and clone size, and the DNA gave D and trimming. The sample table contains under 850,000 clones; only one count was recorded for approximately 72% of them. More than 1.5% of the sample lies in the top ten.

The record originates from a study of shared clonotypes between healthy human individuals (dated by TCRdb to 2018 to 2020). Background on the whole study: The cohort comprised a couple of women and a few men aged 18 to 49 years. To estimate repertoire size and how much clonotypes are shared between individuals, the study performed deep sequencing of blood TCR repertoires from 4 to 6 healthy adults. For each donor, CD4 naive and CD4 memory were each given three plates, CD8 naive was given two plates, and CD8 memory was given one plate. Per donor, leukapheresis produced somewhere between about 0.9 and 10 billion PBMCs. To increase sequencing depth and limit assay-specific biases, different laboratories used diverse techniques to prepare libraries and sequence TCR repertoires. Beyond this particular receptor, the publication reports: The genetic and exposure-history diversity represented was limited by the small number of donors. Even with the large sequencing depth, rarefaction of the sorted-subset datasets indicated that sequencing was incomplete. Pairwise subsampling led to the expectation that sequencing depth would affect the degree of clonotype sharing among donors. Across several donors, around 5.4% of naive CD4, 3% to 3.5% of naive CD8, roughly 2.2% of memory CD4, and under 0.45% of memory CD8 clonotypes were shared. Sampling was restricted to blood, and TCR repertoires in tissue are likely to differ from TCR repertoires in blood. Larger estimated clonotype richness was generally found for naive subsets than for memory subsets. Compared with non-shared clonotypes, clonotypes shared by all four sorted-subset donors had higher generation probabilities.

What was sequenced was memory CD4+ T cells sorted from blood. What this sample's cell subset or site label stands for: CD45RA-negative fraction. The TCR comes from a woman between 25 and 40 years old in good health. This chain joins TRBV6-4 to TRBJ2-5; the junction holds 8 bases that match TRBD1. The CDR3 in this case is CASSDSEDGQGKYQETQYF. Here is the DNA: TGTGCCAGCAGTGACTCGGAAGATGGACAGGGCAAGTACCAAGAGACCCAGTACTTC.